These T cell receptor beta chains were read from a single sample in a study of shared T cell receptors in the human thymus. TCRdb's copy holds only in-frame clones and misses some; the assay was immunoSEQ multiplex PCR. This table has hundreds of thousands of clones, approximately 87% appearing once. The sample also formed part of further work on human thymus T cells.

Sequencing was performed on thymocytes. These receptors originate from a boy in the first two years of life with a congenital heart defect. The CDR3 runs from the conserved cysteine through the conserved F or W. The D gene is left open where the match is weak. Some rows mark clone size as missing; the rest say once, few, many or name a class of expanded clone.

cdr3_length j_call clone_size v_call d_call cdr3_aa cdr3_nt
16 TRBJ2-1 . TRBV2 . CASSRSRLDSYNEQFF TGTGCCAGCAGTCGATCGCGACTAGATTCTTACAATGAGCAGTTCTTC
17 TRBJ2-3 . TRBV7-9 . CASSLDRDGFGTDTQYF TGTGCCAGCAGCTTAGACAGGGATGGATTCGGCACAGATACGCAGTATTTT
15 TRBJ2-2 . TRBV2 TRBD2 CASSGIAGRGGELFF TGTGCCAGCAGTGGAATAGCGGGAAGGGGAGGGGAGCTGTTTTTT
15 TRBJ2-1 once TRBV11-2 . CASSLLPGFYNEQFF TGTGCCAGCAGCTTATTGCCAGGTTTCTACAATGAGCAGTTCTTC
14 TRBJ2-5 . TRBV2 TRBD2 CASSSLAGKETQYF TGTGCCAGCAGTTCCTTAGCGGGTAAAGAGACCCAGTACTTC
18 TRBJ2-1 . TRBV27 TRBD2 CASSLSDTSGSSYNEQFF TGTGCCAGCAGTCTAAGCGATACTAGCGGGAGCTCCTACAATGAGCAGTTCTTC
17 TRBJ2-1 . TRBV7-3 TRBD2 CASRPKAGGSSYNEQFF TGTGCCAGCAGGCCAAAAGCGGGAGGGAGCTCCTACAATGAGCAGTTCTTC
12 TRBJ2-7 . TRBV11-3 TRBD1 CASSLTGKEQYF TGTGCCAGCAGCTTGACAGGGAAAGAGCAGTACTTC
15 TRBJ2-2 . TRBV2 . CASSPRTGDTGELFF TGTGCCAGCAGCCCCAGAACGGGAGACACCGGGGAGCTGTTTTTT
13 TRBJ1-5 . TRBV6-5 . CASTPEGNQPQHF TGTGCCAGCACTCCCGAGGGCAATCAGCCCCAGCATTTT
13 TRBJ2-7 few TRBV7-9 TRBD2 CASSTTSGDEQYF TGTGCCAGCAGCACCACTAGCGGGGATGAGCAGTACTTC
14 TRBJ2-7 . TRBV30 . CAWSVMGTHYEQYF TGTGCCTGGAGTGTGATGGGGACTCACTACGAGCAGTACTTC
12 TRBJ2-1 . TRBV28 . CASSLSGNEQFF TGTGCCAGCAGTTTATCCGGCAATGAGCAGTTCTTC
13 TRBJ2-7 . TRBV5-5 . CASSLLTLYEQYF TGTGCCAGCAGCTTACTAACCCTCTACGAGCAGTACTTC
16 TRBJ2-7 . TRBV11-2 . CASSFRAGTPILEQYF TGTGCCAGCAGTTTTAGGGCCGGGACACCTATTTTAGAGCAGTACTTC
16 TRBJ1-1 . TRBV5-6 TRBD1 CASSHSSTGVNTEAFF TGTGCCAGCAGCCATAGTTCTACAGGGGTAAACACTGAGGCTTTCTTT
15 TRBJ2-2 . TRBV5-6 . CASSLQGPATGELFF TGTGCCAGCAGCTTGCAGGGGCCTGCGACCGGGGAGCTGTTTTTT
13 TRBJ1-5 . TRBV2 TRBD1 CASSEGQSQPQHF TGTGCCAGCAGTGAGGGACAGTCCCAGCCCCAGCATTTT
14 TRBJ1-2 . TRBV25-1 . CASSAVPLLSGYTF TGTGCCAGCAGTGCGGTACCCCTATTGAGTGGCTACACCTTC
14 TRBJ2-3 few TRBV29-1 TRBD1 CSVDLDRDTDTQYF TGCAGCGTTGATTTGGACAGGGACACAGATACGCAGTATTTT
18 TRBJ1-4 . TRBV7-2 . CASSLMDRRNTTNEKLFF TGTGCCAGCAGCTTAATGGACAGAAGGAACACAACTAATGAAAAACTGTTTTTT
18 TRBJ2-3 once TRBV4-3 TRBD2 CASSHARLAGGRTDTQYF TGCGCCAGCAGCCACGCAAGACTAGCGGGAGGGAGGACAGATACGCAGTATTTT
16 TRBJ1-1 . TRBV27 TRBD1 CASSSGQGGLDTEAFF TGTGCCAGCAGTTCGGGACAGGGGGGATTGGACACTGAAGCTTTCTTT
17 TRBJ1-1 . TRBV15 TRBD1 CATSRDRQGLGNTEAFF TGTGCCACCAGCAGAGATCGACAGGGGTTAGGGAACACTGAAGCTTTCTTT
12 TRBJ1-5 . TRBV19 . CASSTRRGPQHF TGTGCCAGTAGTACCCGTCGGGGGCCCCAGCATTTT
16 TRBJ1-1 . TRBV27 . CASSPTPGGMNTEAFF TGTGCCAGCAGTCCTACCCCAGGAGGGATGAACACTGAAGCTTTCTTT
15 TRBJ1-3 . TRBV7-2 . CASSSVWGPGNTIYF TGTGCCAGCAGCTCGGTGTGGGGCCCTGGAAACACCATATATTTT
13 TRBJ2-7 . TRBV6-1 . CAGGGKSSYEQYF TGTGCCGGTGGGGGGAAGAGTTCCTACGAGCAGTACTTC
15 TRBJ2-3 . TRBV4-3 . CASSQDSPRGDTQYF TGCGCCAGCAGCCAAGATTCACCTCGCGGGGATACGCAGTATTTT
14 TRBJ1-1 few TRBV6-4 TRBD1 CASSRTGGNTEAFF TGTGCCAGCAGCCGGACAGGGGGGAACACTGAAGCTTTCTTT
13 TRBJ1-5 . TRBV28 . CAGRGPTGQPQHF TGTGCCGGAAGAGGTCCGACGGGTCAGCCCCAGCATTTT
15 TRBJ2-7 . TRBV19 . CASSPPRSGTYEQYF TGTGCCAGTAGTCCCCCCAGGAGCGGCACCTACGAGCAGTACTTC